This is a list of T cell receptor beta chains from one sample in a study of CD8+ T cells in alopecia areata. Generated by immunoSEQ multiplex PCR, the TCRdb table keeps only in-frame clones and is missing some. This table holds about 140,000 clones, more than 55% found once. The sequencing input was CD8+ T cells sorted from blood. The receptors were sampled from a human donor in good health. CDR3s include the opening cysteine and the closing phenylalanine or tryptophan. D genes are given only for firm matches. Where a row states a size, it is once, few, many or the class of an expanded clone; other rows omit it.

.,TRBJ2-6,.,TRBV29-1,CSVETFARAGANVLTF,TGCAGCGTTGAAACGTTTGCGCGGGCTGGGGCCAACGTCCTGACTTTC
.,TRBJ2-5,.,TRBV5-6,CASSFRSLETQYF,TGTGCCAGCAGCTTCAGGTCTTTAGAGACCCAGTACTTC
TRBD2,TRBJ2-7,.,TRBV5-4,CASSLAGGGTYEQYF,TGTGCCAGCAGCTTGGCTGGCGGGGGGACCTACGAGCAGTACTTC
TRBD2,TRBJ2-1,.,TRBV6-5,CASSLASGDYNEQFF,TGTGCCAGCAGTCTCGCTAGCGGGGATTACAATGAGCAGTTCTTC
.,TRBJ2-1,.,TRBV15,CATSSSTTGRLNEQFF,TGTGCCACCAGCAGTTCTACGACAGGGAGGCTCAATGAGCAGTTCTTC
.,TRBJ2-5,few,TRBV7-8,CASSGTTQETQYF,TGTGCCAGCAGCGGGACCACCCAAGAGACCCAGTACTTC
.,TRBJ2-2,.,TRBV6-5,CASSPSTDTGELFF,TGTGCCAGCAGCCCTTCTACAGACACCGGGGAGCTGTTTTTT
TRBD2,TRBJ2-7,.,TRBV27,CASSPTSGRREQYF,TGTGCCAGCAGTCCGACTAGCGGGAGGCGCGAGCAGTACTTC
.,TRBJ1-5,few,TRBV25-1,CASSEWAGNQPQHF,TGTGCCAGCAGTGAATGGGCAGGGAATCAGCCCCAGCATTTT
.,TRBJ2-1,few,TRBV5-6,CASSLERGHEQFF,TGTGCCAGCAGCTTGGAGAGGGGTCATGAGCAGTTCTTC
TRBD2,TRBJ2-1,.,TRBV11-2,CASSLTSGWVDEQFF,TGTGCCAGCAGCTTGACTAGCGGATGGGTCGATGAGCAGTTCTTC